This entry features one T cell receptor beta chain sequence. Its target is unknown. An even split of each subset's genomic DNA across several immunoSEQ plates was performed. Replicate PCRs from sorted subsets contained about 0.2 ug DNA, which is 30,000 to 35,000 T cell genomes. Sequencing used immunoSEQ multiplex PCR; TCRdb keeps in-frame clones, though not all of them. The table records over 2 million clones, about 95% of them present only once. The source of the sample is a study of shared clonotypes between healthy human individuals. Broader study findings: A handful of donors had 4% to 6.5% of their naive CD4 clonotypes in common.

CDR3 length equals 15 residues. Germline V gene sequence: CDR1 SEHNR, CDR2 FQNEAQ (reference sequence). V lost 5 bases, J lost 4 bases, and 10 bases stayed unmatched. Specimen: naive CD4+ T cells sorted from blood. Subset reported: CD45RA+ positively selected. The origin of this receptor is a man aged 18 to 35 in good health. The rearrangement uses TRBV7-9 and TRBJ1-2; 7 bases align to TRBD1. CDR3 sequence: CASSDPTGHSYGYTF. DNA of the CDR3: TGTGCCAGCAGCGATCCGACAGGGCATTCCTATGGCTACACCTTC. Combining the CDR3 with reference TRBV7-9 and TRBJ1-2 gives the whole variable domain DTGVSQNPRHKITKRGQNVTFRCDPISEHNRLYWYRQTLGQGPEFLTYFQNEAQLEKSRLLSDRFSAERPKGSFSTLEIQRTEQGDSAMYLCASSDPTGHSYGYTFGSGTRLTVV.